A selection of T cell receptor beta chains follows, all from one sample in a study of monozygotic twins with inflammatory bowel disease. TCRdb derives one entry per CDR3 protein from the 5' RACE reads, leaving out DNA. The clone table shows nearly 450,000 distinct CDR3 sequences, with the ten largest holding around 2.4%. The sequenced sample consisted of blood. All receptors come from a human donor with ulcerative colitis or Crohn's disease, or a healthy co-twin of an affected twin (not recorded which). Both conserved end residues are part of each CDR3. Each record gives: V gene, J gene, CDR3 protein.

V gene: TRBV12-3/TRBV12-4; J gene: TRBJ1-6; CDR3 protein: CASSSRNSPLHF
V gene: TRBV7-3; J gene: TRBJ2-2; CDR3 protein: CASSLRVNTGELFF
V gene: TRBV5-4; J gene: TRBJ2-7; CDR3 protein: CASSLGPGQLASYEQYF
V gene: TRBV7-9; J gene: TRBJ2-1; CDR3 protein: CASSPMVGPSYNEQFF
V gene: TRBV9; J gene: TRBJ1-1; CDR3 protein: CASSPGGGGTEAFF
V gene: TRBV7-9; J gene: TRBJ1-4; CDR3 protein: CASSLAGGGEKLFF
V gene: TRBV6-5; J gene: TRBJ1-6; CDR3 protein: CASSYPEKTNNSPLHF
V gene: TRBV4-1; J gene: TRBJ2-7; CDR3 protein: CASSQDGARKYEQYF
V gene: TRBV7-2; J gene: TRBJ2-5; CDR3 protein: CASSPQRGLETQYF
V gene: TRBV6-5; J gene: TRBJ1-5; CDR3 protein: CASSYQVGQPQHF
V gene: TRBV6-2/TRBV6-3; J gene: TRBJ2-7; CDR3 protein: CASSYRGRYEDYEQYF
V gene: TRBV4-2; J gene: TRBJ2-7; CDR3 protein: CASSQGTGSVEQYF
V gene: TRBV9; J gene: TRBJ2-2; CDR3 protein: CASSRGTGLNTGELFF
V gene: TRBV3-1; J gene: TRBJ2-5; CDR3 protein: CASSQIQETQYF
V gene: TRBV20-1; J gene: TRBJ2-2; CDR3 protein: CSARDIGRNGELFF
V gene: TRBV2; J gene: TRBJ2-3; CDR3 protein: CASTPTRTSGTDTQYF
V gene: TRBV5-5; J gene: TRBJ1-1; CDR3 protein: CASSYRQGYMNTEAFF
V gene: TRBV10-3; J gene: TRBJ2-7; CDR3 protein: CAISAGQVGYEQYF
V gene: TRBV20-1; J gene: TRBJ2-1; CDR3 protein: CSANEVGVEQFF
V gene: TRBV7-2; J gene: TRBJ2-3; CDR3 protein: CASSLQAPRSGDTQYF
V gene: TRBV2; J gene: TRBJ1-1; CDR3 protein: CASRDGQGPEAFF
V gene: TRBV12-3/TRBV12-4; J gene: TRBJ2-2; CDR3 protein: CASSFLAGGTGELFF
V gene: TRBV7-2; J gene: TRBJ2-1; CDR3 protein: CASSSSYSGGPYNEQFF
V gene: TRBV9; J gene: TRBJ2-1; CDR3 protein: CASSVESEFTYNEQFF
V gene: TRBV7-8; J gene: TRBJ2-7; CDR3 protein: CASTRTGLSYEQYF
V gene: TRBV18; J gene: TRBJ1-1; CDR3 protein: CASSPWNRADTEAFF
V gene: TRBV28; J gene: TRBJ1-3; CDR3 protein: CASSSDRAGSIYF
V gene: TRBV14; J gene: TRBJ2-3; CDR3 protein: CASSQSPSSRVDTQYF
V gene: TRBV15; J gene: TRBJ2-7; CDR3 protein: CATSRGSTWDGSYEQYF
V gene: TRBV18; J gene: TRBJ1-4; CDR3 protein: CASSPTQAPGVVFF
V gene: TRBV9; J gene: TRBJ2-7; CDR3 protein: CASSPVSISYEQYF
V gene: TRBV5-4; J gene: TRBJ2-3; CDR3 protein: CASRRAGGNTDTQYF
V gene: TRBV20-1; J gene: TRBJ1-1; CDR3 protein: CSARDPWQGPNTEAFF
V gene: TRBV3-1; J gene: TRBJ2-1; CDR3 protein: CASSPFQGIGEQFF